These 5 T cell receptor beta chains originate from one sample sequenced in a study of T-cell reconstitution after alpha-beta-depleted transplantation in children. Preparation of the TCRbeta library involved a method that used unique molecular identifiers. Using its own MiXCR run on the PCR reads, TCRdb lists one record per CDR3 protein. The sample lists about 610,000 distinct CDR3 sequences; about 10% were seen once. This sample comprised PBMCs from the stem cell graft donor, obtained from the stem cell graft. The receptor source for this set is a human donor who donated a stem cell graft to a child with acute myeloid leukemia.

This clonotype was detected ten times or more. The genes are TRBV24-1 and TRBJ2-1; D is unresolved. Germline CDR1 is KGHDR and CDR2 is SFDVKD. The CDR3 extends over 16 amino acids. V was trimmed by 7 bases and J by 0 bases, leaving 15 bases between them. The CDR3 is CATSKGKSNSYNEQFF. The CDR3 DNA reads TGTGCCACCAGCAAGGGAAAGAGCAACTCCTACAATGAGCAGTTCTTC.

This clonotype was seen ten or more times. This chain links TRBV9 with TRBJ1-1, with unresolved D. Germline assignment: CDR1 SGDLS and CDR2 YYNGEE. The ends were cut back, 6 bases at V and 1 base at J, with 10 bases in the middle. The CDR3 runs to 13 residues. The CDR3 loop is CASKREPNTEAFF. CDR3 bases: TGTGCCAGCAAACGGGAGCCGAACACTGAAGCTTTCTTT.

The sample holds a few counts of this clonotype. V usage is TRBV10-3 and J usage is TRBJ1-2; D perhaps matches TRBD1 (5 bases). Trimming removed 10 bases from V and 4 bases from J, with 10 bases in between. Germline V gene lookup returns CDR1 ENHRY and CDR2 SYGVKD. The CDR3 sequence is 11 residues long. The CDR3 loop reads CASDSLYGYTF. The CDR3 DNA sequence: TGTGCCAGCGACAGTCTCTATGGCTACACCTTC.

The table lists this clonotype with a few counts. The chain couples TRBV20-1 to TRBJ2-2; 9 positions agree with TRBD1. Germline V CDR1 and CDR2: DFQATT, SNEGSKA (reference sequence). The CDR3 sequence is 17 residues long. The trim removed 5 bases at V and 2 bases at J, leaving 12 bases unmatched. CDR3 residues: CSAQKPRTGANTGELFF. In DNA form, the CDR3 reads TGCAGTGCTCAAAAACCCCGGACAGGGGCAAACACCGGGGAGCTGTTTTTT.

This clonotype occurred many times. V and J are TRBV4-2 and TRBJ2-7; D might be TRBD2 (6 bases). V was trimmed by 8 bases and J by 1 base, leaving 15 bases between them. The CDR3 runs 14 residues. The germline V gene has CDR1 LGHNA and CDR2 YNFKEQ. Here the CDR3 reads CASSTGESSYEQYF. The CDR3 DNA is TGTGCCAGCTCGACGGGAGAGTCATCCTACGAGCAGTACTTC.